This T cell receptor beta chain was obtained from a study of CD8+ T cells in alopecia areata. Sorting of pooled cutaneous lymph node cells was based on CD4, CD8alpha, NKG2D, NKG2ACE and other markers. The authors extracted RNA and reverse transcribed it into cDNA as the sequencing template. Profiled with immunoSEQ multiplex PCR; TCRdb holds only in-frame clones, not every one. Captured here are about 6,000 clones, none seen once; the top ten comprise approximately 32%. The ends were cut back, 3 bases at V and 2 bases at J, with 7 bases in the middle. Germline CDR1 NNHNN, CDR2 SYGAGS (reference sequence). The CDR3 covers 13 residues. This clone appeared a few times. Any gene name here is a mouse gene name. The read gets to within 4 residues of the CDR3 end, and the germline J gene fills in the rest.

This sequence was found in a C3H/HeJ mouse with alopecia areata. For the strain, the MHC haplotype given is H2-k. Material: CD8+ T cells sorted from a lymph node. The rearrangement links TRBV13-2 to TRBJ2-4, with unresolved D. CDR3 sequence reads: CASGVQNQNTLYF. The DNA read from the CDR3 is TGTGCCAGCGGTGTTCAGAATCAAAAC.